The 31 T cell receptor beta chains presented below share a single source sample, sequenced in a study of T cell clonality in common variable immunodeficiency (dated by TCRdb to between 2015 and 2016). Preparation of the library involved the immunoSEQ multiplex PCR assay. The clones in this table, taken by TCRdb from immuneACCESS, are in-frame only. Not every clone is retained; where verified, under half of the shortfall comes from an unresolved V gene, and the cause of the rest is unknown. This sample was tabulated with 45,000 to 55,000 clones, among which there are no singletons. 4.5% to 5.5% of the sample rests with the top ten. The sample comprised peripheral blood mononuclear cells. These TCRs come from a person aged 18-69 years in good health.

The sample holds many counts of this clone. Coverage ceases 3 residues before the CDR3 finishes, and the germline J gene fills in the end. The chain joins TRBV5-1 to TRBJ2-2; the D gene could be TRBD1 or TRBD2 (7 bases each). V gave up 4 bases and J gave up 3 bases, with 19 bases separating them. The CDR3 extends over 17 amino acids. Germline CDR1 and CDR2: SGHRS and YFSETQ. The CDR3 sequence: CASSVAGAQGYTGELFF. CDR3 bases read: TGCGCCAGCAGCGTGGCGGGGGCACAGGGGTACACCGGGGAG.

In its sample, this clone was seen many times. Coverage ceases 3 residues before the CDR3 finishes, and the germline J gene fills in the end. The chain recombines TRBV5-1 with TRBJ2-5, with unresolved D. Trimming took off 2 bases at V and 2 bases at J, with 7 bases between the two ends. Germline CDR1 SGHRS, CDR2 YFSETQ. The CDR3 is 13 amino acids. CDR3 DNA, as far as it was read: TGCGCCAGCAGCTTAGACGGGCAAGAGACC. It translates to CASSLDGQET. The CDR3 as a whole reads CASSLDGQETQYF.

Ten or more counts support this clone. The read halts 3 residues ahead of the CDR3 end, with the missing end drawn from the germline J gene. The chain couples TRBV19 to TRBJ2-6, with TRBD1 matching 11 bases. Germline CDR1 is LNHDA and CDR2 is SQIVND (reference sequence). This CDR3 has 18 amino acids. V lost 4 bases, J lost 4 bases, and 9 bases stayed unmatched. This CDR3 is CASSNPGTGGSGANVLTF. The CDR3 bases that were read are TGTGCCAGTAGTAACCCCGGGACAGGGGGTTCCGGGGCCAACGTC.

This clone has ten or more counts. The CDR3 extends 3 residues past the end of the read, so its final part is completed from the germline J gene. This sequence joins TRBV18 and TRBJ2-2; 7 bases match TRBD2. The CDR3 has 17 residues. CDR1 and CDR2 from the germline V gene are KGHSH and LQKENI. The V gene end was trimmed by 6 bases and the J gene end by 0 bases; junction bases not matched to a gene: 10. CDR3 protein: CASSPVLASANTGELFF. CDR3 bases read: TGTGCCAGCTCGCCAGTACTAGCGAGCGCGAACACCGGGGAG.

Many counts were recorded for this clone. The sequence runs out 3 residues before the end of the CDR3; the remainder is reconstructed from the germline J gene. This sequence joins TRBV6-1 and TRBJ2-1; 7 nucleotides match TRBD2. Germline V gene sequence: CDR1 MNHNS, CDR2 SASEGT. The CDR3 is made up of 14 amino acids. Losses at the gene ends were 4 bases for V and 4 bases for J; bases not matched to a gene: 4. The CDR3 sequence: CASSVSSGYNEQFF. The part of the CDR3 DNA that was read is TGTGCCAGCAGTGTGTCTAGCGGATACAATGAG.

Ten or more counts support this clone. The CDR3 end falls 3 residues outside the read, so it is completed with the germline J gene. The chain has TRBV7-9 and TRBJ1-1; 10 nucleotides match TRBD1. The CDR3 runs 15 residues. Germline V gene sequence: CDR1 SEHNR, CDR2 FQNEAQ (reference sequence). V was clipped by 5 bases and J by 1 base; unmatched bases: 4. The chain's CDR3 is CASSAGTGANTEAFF. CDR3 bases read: TGTGCCAGCAGCGCCGGGACAGGGGCGAACACTGAA.

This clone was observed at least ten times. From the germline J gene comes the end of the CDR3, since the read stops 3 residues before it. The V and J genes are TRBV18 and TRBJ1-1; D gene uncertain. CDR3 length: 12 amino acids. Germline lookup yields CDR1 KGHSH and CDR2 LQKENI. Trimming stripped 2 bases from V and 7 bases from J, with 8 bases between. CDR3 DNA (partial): TGTGCCAGCTCACCAATCACAGTTGAA. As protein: CASSPITVE. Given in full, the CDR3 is CASSPITVEAFF.

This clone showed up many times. CDR3 DNA (partial): TGTGCCAGCAGTCCAGGACTGCGGGGGGATACG. Amino acids: CASSPGLRGDT. The whole CDR3 region reads CASSPGLRGDTQYF. The genes are TRBV7-2 and TRBJ2-3, with 7 positions matching TRBD2. Read data end 3 residues before the CDR3 end; the end is taken from the germline J gene. Per germline, CDR1 SGHTA and CDR2 FQGNSA. J lost 6 bases, V lost 6 bases, and 9 bases had no gene match. The CDR3 sequence is 14 residues long.

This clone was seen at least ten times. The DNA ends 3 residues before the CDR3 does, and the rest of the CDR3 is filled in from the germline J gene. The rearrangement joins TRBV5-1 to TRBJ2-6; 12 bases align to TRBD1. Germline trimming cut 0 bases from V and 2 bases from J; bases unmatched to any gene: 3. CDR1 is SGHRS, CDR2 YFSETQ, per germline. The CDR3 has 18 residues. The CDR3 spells CASSLEGQGATGANVLTF. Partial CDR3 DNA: TGCGCCAGCAGCTTGGAGGGACAGGGGGCCACTGGGGCCAACGTC.

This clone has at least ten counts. The part of the CDR3 DNA that was read is TGTGCCAGCGAGACAGGTTTCCAGGATGAG. Protein: CASETGFQDE. The whole CDR3 sequence is CASETGFQDEQFF. This sequence joins TRBV7-9 and TRBJ2-1, with D tentatively TRBD1 (6 bases). The read terminates 3 residues before the CDR3 end, so the remaining end is supplied by the germline J gene. Deletions cut 8 bases from V and 8 bases from J, with 16 bases between. The CDR3 runs to 13 residues. The germline V gene encodes CDR1 SEHNR and CDR2 FQNEAQ (reference sequence).

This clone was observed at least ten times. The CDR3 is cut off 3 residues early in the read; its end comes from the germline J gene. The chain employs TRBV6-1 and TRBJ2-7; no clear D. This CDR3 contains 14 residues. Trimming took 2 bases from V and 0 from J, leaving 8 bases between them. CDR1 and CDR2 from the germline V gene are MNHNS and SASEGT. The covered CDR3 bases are TGTGCCAGCAGTGAACTCCTAGACTCCTACGAG. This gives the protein CASSELLDSYE. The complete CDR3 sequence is CASSELLDSYEQYF.

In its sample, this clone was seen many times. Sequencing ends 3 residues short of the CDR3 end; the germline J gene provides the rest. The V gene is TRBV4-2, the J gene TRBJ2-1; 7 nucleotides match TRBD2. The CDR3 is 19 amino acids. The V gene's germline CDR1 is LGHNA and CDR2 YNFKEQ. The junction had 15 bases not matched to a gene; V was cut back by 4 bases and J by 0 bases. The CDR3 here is CASSPLGLAELSSYNEQFF. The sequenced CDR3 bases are TGTGCCAGCAGCCCCCTGGGGCTAGCGGAACTGAGCTCCTACAATGAG.

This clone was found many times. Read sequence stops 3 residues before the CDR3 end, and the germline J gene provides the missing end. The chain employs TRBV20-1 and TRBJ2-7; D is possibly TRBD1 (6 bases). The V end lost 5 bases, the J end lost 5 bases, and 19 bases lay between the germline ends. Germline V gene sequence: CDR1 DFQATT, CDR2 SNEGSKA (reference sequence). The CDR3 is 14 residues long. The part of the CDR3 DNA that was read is TGCAGTGCTCTCCGACAGGTGGGGGTTGACGAG. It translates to CSALRQVGVDE. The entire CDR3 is CSALRQVGVDEQYF.

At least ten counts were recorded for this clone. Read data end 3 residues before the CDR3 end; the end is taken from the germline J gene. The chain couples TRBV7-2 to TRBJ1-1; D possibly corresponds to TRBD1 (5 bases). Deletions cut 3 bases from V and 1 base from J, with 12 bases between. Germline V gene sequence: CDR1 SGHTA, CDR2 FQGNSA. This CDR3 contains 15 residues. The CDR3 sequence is CASSFAGSGNTEAFF. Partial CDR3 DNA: TGTGCCAGCAGCTTTGCAGGGAGTGGGAACACTGAA.

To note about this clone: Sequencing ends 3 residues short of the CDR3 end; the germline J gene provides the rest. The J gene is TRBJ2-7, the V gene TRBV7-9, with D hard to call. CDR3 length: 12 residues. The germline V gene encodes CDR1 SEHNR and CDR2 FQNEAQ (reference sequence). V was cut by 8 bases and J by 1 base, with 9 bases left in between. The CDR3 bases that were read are TGTGCCAGCGGTCGGTTATCCTACGAG. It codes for CASGRLSYE. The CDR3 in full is CASGRLSYEQYF.

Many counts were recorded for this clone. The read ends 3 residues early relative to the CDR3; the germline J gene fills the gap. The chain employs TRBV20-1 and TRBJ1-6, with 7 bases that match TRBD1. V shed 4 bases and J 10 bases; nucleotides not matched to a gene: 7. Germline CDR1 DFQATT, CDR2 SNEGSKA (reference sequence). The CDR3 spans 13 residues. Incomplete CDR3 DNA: TGCAGTGCTAAAGGGACAGTAAGGTCACCC. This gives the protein CSAKGTVRSP. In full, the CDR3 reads CSAKGTVRSPLHF.

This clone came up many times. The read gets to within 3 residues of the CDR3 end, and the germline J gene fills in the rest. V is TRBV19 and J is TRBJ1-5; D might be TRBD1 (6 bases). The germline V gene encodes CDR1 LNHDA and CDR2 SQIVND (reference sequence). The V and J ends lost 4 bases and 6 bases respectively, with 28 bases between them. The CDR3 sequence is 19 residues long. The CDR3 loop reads CASSTSASRDYLGGQPQHF. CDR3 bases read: TGTGCCAGTAGTACCTCGGCCAGTCGGGACTACCTAGGGGGTCAGCCC.

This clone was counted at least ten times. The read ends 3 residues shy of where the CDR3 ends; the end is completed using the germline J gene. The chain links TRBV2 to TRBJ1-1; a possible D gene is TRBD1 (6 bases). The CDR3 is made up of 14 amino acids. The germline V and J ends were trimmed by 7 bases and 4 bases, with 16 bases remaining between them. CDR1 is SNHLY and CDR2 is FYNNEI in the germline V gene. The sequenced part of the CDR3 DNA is TGTGCCAGCACCCCCACAGGGATAGGCACTGAA. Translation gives CASTPTGIGTE. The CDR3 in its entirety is CASTPTGIGTEAFF.

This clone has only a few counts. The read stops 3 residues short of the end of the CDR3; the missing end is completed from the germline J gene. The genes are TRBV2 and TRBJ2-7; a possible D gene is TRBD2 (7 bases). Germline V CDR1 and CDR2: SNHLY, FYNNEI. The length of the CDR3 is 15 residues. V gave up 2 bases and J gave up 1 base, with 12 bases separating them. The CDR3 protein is CASSEFAGASYEQYF. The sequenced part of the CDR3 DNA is TGTGCCAGCAGTGAATTTGCGGGGGCTTCCTACGAG.

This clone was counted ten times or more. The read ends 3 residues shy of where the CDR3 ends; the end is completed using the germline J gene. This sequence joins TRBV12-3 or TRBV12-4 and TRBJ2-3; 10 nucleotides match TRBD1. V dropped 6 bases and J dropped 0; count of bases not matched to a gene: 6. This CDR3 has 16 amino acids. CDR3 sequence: CASRGQGYASTDTQYF. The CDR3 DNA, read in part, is TGTGCCAGCAGGGGACAGGGGTACGCTAGCACAGATACG.

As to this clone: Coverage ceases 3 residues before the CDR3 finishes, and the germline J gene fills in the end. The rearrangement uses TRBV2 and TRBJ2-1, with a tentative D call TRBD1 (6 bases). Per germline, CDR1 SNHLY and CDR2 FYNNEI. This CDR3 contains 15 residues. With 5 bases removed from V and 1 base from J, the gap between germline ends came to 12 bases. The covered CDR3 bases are TGTGCCAGCAGTAGTGATAGGGGGTCCTACAATGAG. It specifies CASSSDRGSYNE. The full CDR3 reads CASSSDRGSYNEQFF.

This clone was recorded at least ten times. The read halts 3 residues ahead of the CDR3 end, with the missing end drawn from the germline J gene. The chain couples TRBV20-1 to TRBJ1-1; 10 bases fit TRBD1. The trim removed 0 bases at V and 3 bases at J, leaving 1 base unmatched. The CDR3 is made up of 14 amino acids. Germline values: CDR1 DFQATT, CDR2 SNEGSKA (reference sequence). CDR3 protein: CSARDGTGDTEAFF. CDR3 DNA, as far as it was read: TGCAGTGCTAGAGATGGGACAGGGGACACTGAA.

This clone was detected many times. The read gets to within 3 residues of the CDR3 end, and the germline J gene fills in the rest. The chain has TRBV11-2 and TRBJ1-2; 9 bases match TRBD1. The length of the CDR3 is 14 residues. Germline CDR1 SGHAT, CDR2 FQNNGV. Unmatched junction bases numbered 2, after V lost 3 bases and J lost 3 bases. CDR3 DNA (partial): TGTGCCAGCAGCTTTACAGGGGGCTACTATGGC. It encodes CASSFTGGYYG. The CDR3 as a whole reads CASSFTGGYYGYTF.

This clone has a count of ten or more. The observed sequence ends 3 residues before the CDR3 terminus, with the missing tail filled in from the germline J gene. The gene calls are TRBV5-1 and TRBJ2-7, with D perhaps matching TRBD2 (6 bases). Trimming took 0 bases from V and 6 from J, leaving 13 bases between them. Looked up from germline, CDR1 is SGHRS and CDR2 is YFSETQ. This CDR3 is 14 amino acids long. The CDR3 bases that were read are TGCGCCAGCAGCTTGGGGGGACTGAAACCCGAG. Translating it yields CASSLGGLKPE. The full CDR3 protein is CASSLGGLKPEQYF.

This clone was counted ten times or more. The part of the CDR3 DNA that was read is TGTGCCAGCAGCCCCCAGGGTCGGGGGGGCAATGAG. Translated, it gives CASSPQGRGGNE. The full CDR3 reads CASSPQGRGGNEQFF. J is TRBJ2-1 and V is TRBV7-3; 8 bases align to TRBD2. The read is 3 residues too short to cover the CDR3 end, so that end is filled in from the germline J gene. The CDR3 runs 15 residues. Germline V gives CDR1 SGHTA, CDR2 FQGTGA. The V segment lost 5 bases and the J segment 6 bases; nucleotides outside the gene matches: 9.

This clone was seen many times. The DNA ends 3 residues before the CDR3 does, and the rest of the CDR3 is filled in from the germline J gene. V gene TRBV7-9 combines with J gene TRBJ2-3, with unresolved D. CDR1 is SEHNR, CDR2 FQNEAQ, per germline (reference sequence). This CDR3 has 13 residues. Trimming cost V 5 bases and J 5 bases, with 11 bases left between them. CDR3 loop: CASSPRLEDTQYF. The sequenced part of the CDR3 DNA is TGTGCCAGCAGCCCCCGACTTGAAGATACG.

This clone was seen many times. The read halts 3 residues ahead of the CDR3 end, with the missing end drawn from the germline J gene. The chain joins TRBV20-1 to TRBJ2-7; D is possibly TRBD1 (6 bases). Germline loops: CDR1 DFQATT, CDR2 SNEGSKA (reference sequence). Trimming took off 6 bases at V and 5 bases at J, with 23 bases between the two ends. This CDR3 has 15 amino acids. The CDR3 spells CSAVQGLGRSHEQYF. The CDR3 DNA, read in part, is TGCAGTGCCGTACAGGGCCTCGGTCGTTCGCACGAG.

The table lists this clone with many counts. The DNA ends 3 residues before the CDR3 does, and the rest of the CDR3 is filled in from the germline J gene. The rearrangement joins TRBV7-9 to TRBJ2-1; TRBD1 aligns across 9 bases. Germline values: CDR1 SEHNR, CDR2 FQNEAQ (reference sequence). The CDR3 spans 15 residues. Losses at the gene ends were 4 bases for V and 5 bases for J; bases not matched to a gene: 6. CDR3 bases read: TGTGCCAGCAGCTCGTCGGGACAGGGTAACAATGAG. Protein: CASSSSGQGNNE. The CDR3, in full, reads CASSSSGQGNNEQFF.

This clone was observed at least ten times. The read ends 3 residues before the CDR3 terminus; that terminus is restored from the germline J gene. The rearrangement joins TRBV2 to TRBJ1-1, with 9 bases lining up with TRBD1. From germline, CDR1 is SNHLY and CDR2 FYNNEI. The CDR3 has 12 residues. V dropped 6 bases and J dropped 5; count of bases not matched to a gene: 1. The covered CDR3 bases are TGTGCCAGCAGCGGGACAGGGACTGAA. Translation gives CASSGTGTE. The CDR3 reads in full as CASSGTGTEAFF.

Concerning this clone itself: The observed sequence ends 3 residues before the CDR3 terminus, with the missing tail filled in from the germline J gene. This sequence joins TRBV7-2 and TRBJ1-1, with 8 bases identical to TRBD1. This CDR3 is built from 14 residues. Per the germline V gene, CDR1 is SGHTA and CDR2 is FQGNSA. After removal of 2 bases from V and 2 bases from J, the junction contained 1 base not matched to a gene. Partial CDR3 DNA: TGTGCCAGCAGCTTATCAGGGGGCAACACTGAA. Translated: CASSLSGGNTE. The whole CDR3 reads CASSLSGGNTEAFF.

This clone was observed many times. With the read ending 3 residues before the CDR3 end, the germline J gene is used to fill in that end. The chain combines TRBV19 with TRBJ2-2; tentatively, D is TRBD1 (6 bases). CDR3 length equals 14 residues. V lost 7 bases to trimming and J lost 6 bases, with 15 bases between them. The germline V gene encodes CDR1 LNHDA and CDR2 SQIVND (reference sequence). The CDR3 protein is CASKGGEAAGELFF. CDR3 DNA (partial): TGTGCCAGTAAAGGGGGAGAGGCGGCCGGGGAG.